This entry lists 30 T cell receptor beta chains sequenced from one sample in a study of OX40 agonist ivuxolimab in advanced cancers. Measured with immunoSEQ multiplex PCR; TCRdb has only the in-frame clones, and not every one. The table shows just over 95,000 clones, with around 90% occurring only once. Sequencing was performed on CD4+ or CD8+ T cells sorted from blood, taken in a trial of the OX40 agonist ivuxolimab. The receptors were gathered from an adult with an advanced solid tumor such as melanoma, head and neck, liver or kidney cancer.

This clone was picked up a small number of times. The CDR3 loop reads CASKRLADTDTQYF. CDR3 DNA sequence: TGTGCCAGCAAGAGACTAGCGGACACAGATACGCAGTATTTT. The chain links TRBV6-1 to TRBJ2-3; 9 bases are a match to TRBD2. This CDR3 spans 14 amino acids. J was trimmed by 2 bases and V by 7 bases; bases with no gene match: 4. Germline CDR1 MNHNS, CDR2 SASEGT.

The chain has TRBV5-1 and TRBJ2-7; a possible D gene is TRBD1 (5 bases). Trimming removed 0 bases from V and 4 bases from J, with 11 bases in between. CDR3 length: 14 residues. Germline V gene lookup returns CDR1 SGHRS and CDR2 YFSETQ. The DNA for the CDR3 is TGCGCCAGCAGCTTGGACAACCAGGGATACGAGCAGTACTTC. Translated, it gives CASSLDNQGYEQYF.

The chain couples TRBV9 to TRBJ1-1, with no clear D. CDR3 length: 15 amino acids. Looked up from germline, CDR1 is SGDLS and CDR2 is YYNGEE. Trimming removed 0 bases at V and 0 bases at J, with 9 bases between. The CDR3 DNA reads TGTGCCAGCAGCGTAGATTCAGCAATGAACACTGAAGCTTTCTTT. Its protein product is CASSVDSAMNTEAFF.

The chain recombines TRBV25-1 with TRBJ1-4; perhaps TRBD1 as D (5 bases). Germline-derived CDR1 and CDR2 are MGHDK and SYGVNS. Trimming removed 6 bases at V and 7 bases at J, with 6 bases between. The length of the CDR3 is 11 residues. Here the CDR3 reads CASRTVEKLFF. The CDR3 bases are TGTGCCAGCAGGACAGTTGAAAAACTGTTTTTT.

The chain uses TRBV10-3 and TRBJ2-1; 10 nucleotides match TRBD1. V lost 5 bases and J lost 7; bases outside the gene matches: 11. This CDR3 is 16 amino acids long. Germline CDR1 reads ENHRY; CDR2 reads SYGVKD. The CDR3 region has the DNA TGTGCCATCAGTTCCACGACCGGGACAGGGGTTAATGAGCAGTTCTTC. Protein product: CAISSTTGTGVNEQFF.

This clone was recorded a few times. The sample carries other DNA sequences with the same CDR3. The chain joins TRBV5-1 to TRBJ1-1; a possible D gene is TRBD1 (6 bases). The germline V gene has CDR1 SGHRS and CDR2 YFSETQ. Trimming cost V 3 bases and J 7 bases, with 19 bases left between them. This CDR3 spans 15 amino acids. CDR3 nucleotides: TGCGCCAGCAGCTCGTCACAGGGCTGGGGGAGTGAAGCTTTCTTT. It translates to CASSSSQGWGSEAFF.

The J gene is TRBJ2-7, the V gene TRBV4-1; D remains ambiguous. Between the trimmed V and J ends, which lost 1 base and 7 bases, there was a span of 2 bases. The germline V gene encodes CDR1 MGHRA and CDR2 YSYEKL. The CDR3 sequence is 10 residues long. CDR3 nucleotides: TGCGCCAGCAGCCAAGCTGAGCAGTACTTC. As protein: CASSQAEQYF.

The genes are TRBV28 and TRBJ2-3, with 10 bases aligning to TRBD2. The V gene's germline CDR1 is MDHEN and CDR2 SYDVKM. The CDR3 has 16 amino acids. The V segment lost 2 bases and the J segment 3 bases; nucleotides outside the gene matches: 5. CDR3 region: CASSLASGSLTDTQYF. The CDR3 bases are TGTGCCAGCAGTTTAGCTAGCGGGAGCCTTACAGATACGCAGTATTTT.

This rearrangement joins TRBV5-4 to TRBJ2-7; 7 nucleotides align to TRBD1. The CDR3 length is 15 residues. CDR1 and CDR2 from the germline V gene are SGHNT and YYREEE (reference sequence). The V segment lost 2 bases and the J segment 3 bases; nucleotides outside the gene matches: 8. The CDR3 is CASSFPGTAYYEQYF. The CDR3 region has the DNA TGTGCCAGCAGCTTCCCCGGGACAGCCTACTACGAGCAGTACTTC.

This chain uses TRBV5-1 with TRBJ1-2; no clear D. Between the trimmed V and J ends, which lost 3 bases and 0 bases, there was a span of 9 bases. The germline gives CDR1 SGHRS, CDR2 YFSETQ. This CDR3 is 14 amino acids long. The CDR3 reads CASSWTEANYGYTF. The CDR3 DNA reads TGCGCCAGCAGCTGGACGGAAGCTAACTATGGCTACACCTTC.

The chain couples TRBV19 to TRBJ2-3; tentatively, D is TRBD2 (6 bases). Germline values: CDR1 LNHDA, CDR2 SQIVND (reference sequence). The CDR3 length is 15 residues. V gave up 4 bases and J gave up 6 bases, with 17 bases separating them. The CDR3 region is CASSKASVGPDTQYF. The CDR3 nucleotides are TGTGCCAGTAGTAAGGCTAGCGTCGGCCCGGATACGCAGTATTTT.

The V call is TRBV29-1, the J call TRBJ2-1; D tentatively fits TRBD1 or TRBD2 (5 bases each). Trimming took off 7 bases at V and 8 bases at J, with 18 bases between the two ends. The CDR3 is made up of 13 amino acids. Germline V lookup: CDR1 SQVTM, CDR2 ANQGSEA. CDR3 sequence reads: CSGAISRGHEQFF. In DNA form, the CDR3 reads TGCAGCGGCGCGATATCACGGGGACATGAGCAGTTCTTC.

The gene calls are TRBV19 and TRBJ2-1, with TRBD1 identical over 9 bases. The CDR3 is 15 residues long. V shed 3 bases and J 6 bases; nucleotides not matched to a gene: 6. Germline CDR1 is LNHDA and CDR2 is SQIVND (reference sequence). As DNA, the CDR3 is TGTGCCAGTAGTATGAGACAGGGGGGTGGCAATGAGCAGTTCTTC. It encodes CASSMRQGGGNEQFF.

The chain links TRBV18 to TRBJ2-1; D is perhaps TRBD1 (5 bases). Germline V gene lookup returns CDR1 KGHSH and CDR2 LQKENI. V shed 6 bases and J shed 12 bases, with 21 bases lying between them. There are 14 residues in the CDR3. CDR3 loop: CASSGWGEVKAQFF. CDR3 nucleotide sequence: TGTGCCAGCTCCGGCTGGGGCGAGGTCAAAGCGCAGTTCTTC.

The chain links TRBV27 to TRBJ1-5; the D gene is possibly TRBD1 (5 bases). Trimming cost V 6 bases and J 0 bases, with 12 bases left between them. This CDR3 spans 15 amino acids. The germline V gene encodes CDR1 MNHEY and CDR2 SMNVEV (reference sequence). CDR3 DNA sequence: TGTGCCAGCAGAGACTTCGGGGGTAGCAATCAGCCCCAGCATTTT. The encoded protein is CASRDFGGSNQPQHF.

The genes are TRBV6-1 and TRBJ1-2; no clear D. Germline V gives CDR1 MNHNS, CDR2 SASEGT. V was trimmed by 7 bases and J by 2 bases, leaving 8 bases between them. This CDR3 region has 12 residues. The CDR3: CASNIENYGYTF. DNA of the CDR3: TGTGCCAGCAACATAGAGAACTATGGCTACACCTTC.

V is TRBV10-3 and J is TRBJ2-3; the D gene is possibly TRBD2 (7 bases). The CDR3 has 15 amino acids. Trimming removed 10 bases from V and 4 bases from J, with 21 bases in between. In germline, CDR1 is ENHRY, CDR2 SYGVKD. The CDR3 sequence: CATSSSRGAPDTQYF. The CDR3 DNA reads TGTGCCACGAGCTCCTCACGGGGGGCCCCAGATACGCAGTATTTT.

The genes are TRBV5-1 and TRBJ2-5; TRBD2 matches 8 bases. The length of the CDR3 is 14 residues. V was pared by 6 bases and J by 1 base, with 5 bases of the junction left unmatched. The V gene's germline CDR1 is SGHRS and CDR2 YFSETQ. The chain's CDR3 is CASNLAGTQETQYF. The CDR3 DNA reads TGCGCCAGCAACTTAGCGGGGACCCAAGAGACCCAGTACTTC.

The V call is TRBV6-1, the J call TRBJ1-5; D unclear. The germline CDR1 and CDR2 sequences are MNHNS and SASEGT. The CDR3 sequence is 15 residues long. With 6 bases removed from V and 0 bases from J, the gap between germline ends came to 12 bases. CDR3 coding DNA: TGTGCCAGCAGCGTGGAATACCATAGCAATCAGCCCCAGCATTTT. Amino acids: CASSVEYHSNQPQHF.

The genes are TRBV5-1 and TRBJ2-7, with D possibly called TRBD1 or TRBD2 (5 bases each). This CDR3 has 17 residues. Trimming cost V 3 bases and J 3 bases, with 22 bases left between them. The germline CDR1 and CDR2 sequences are SGHRS and YFSETQ. Written as DNA, the CDR3 is TGCGCCAGCAGCTCTAGCCCCGACAGAGGAACCCACTACGAGCAGTACTTC. Its translation: CASSSSPDRGTHYEQYF.

V is TRBV7-3 and J is TRBJ2-3; D is perhaps TRBD2 (6 bases). CDR3 length: 11 residues. CDR1 SGHTA and CDR2 FQGTGA come from the germline V gene. CDR3 in DNA: TGTAGTAGCGGAAACACAGATACGCAGTATTTT. Encoded protein: CSSGNTDTQYF. Using reference TRBV7-3 and TRBJ2-3 for the parts outside the CDR3, the full variable domain is GAGVSQTPSNKVTEKGKYVELRCDPISGHTALYWYRQSLGQGPEFLIYFQGTGAADDSGLPNDRFFAVRPEGSVSTLKIQRTERGDSAVYLCSSGNTDTQYFGPGTRLTVL.

The chain links TRBV11-1 to TRBJ1-1, with 8 bases identical to TRBD1. The CDR3 is made up of 17 amino acids. Looked up from germline, CDR1 is SGHAT and CDR2 is FQDESV (reference sequence). The J segment lost 0 bases and the V segment lost 0 bases, leaving 6 bases of the junction unmatched. CDR3 coding DNA: TGTGCCAGCAGCTTAGCCGGGACAGGTCTCATGAACACTGAAGCTTTCTTT. Translated, it gives CASSLAGTGLMNTEAFF.

The CDR3 DNA reads TGTGCCAGCAGCCAGGCGGCCTGGCGAGGGGATGAGCAGTTCTTC. Protein sequence: CASSQAAWRGDEQFF. The chain is built from TRBV9 and TRBJ2-1, with D perhaps being TRBD1 or TRBD2 (5 bases each). Germline V gene data show CDR1 as SGDLS and CDR2 as YYNGEE. This CDR3 is built from 15 residues. The V end lost 4 bases, the J end lost 8 bases, and 19 bases lay between the germline ends.

Points on this clone: Other nucleotide sequences in the sample specify the same CDR3. The chain carries TRBV30 and TRBJ2-1; D may match TRBD1 or TRBD2 (6 bases each). The CDR3 consists of 13 residues. Germline-derived CDR1 and CDR2 are GTSNPN and SVGIG (reference sequence). V lost 4 bases and J 0 bases, leaving 7 bases between the germline ends. For the CDR3, the DNA is TGTGCCTGGAAGGGGGGCTCCTACAATGAGCAGTTCTTC. It yields the protein CAWKGGSYNEQFF.

The rearrangement uses TRBV5-6 and TRBJ2-1; D uncertain. V dropped 4 bases and J dropped 7 bases, with 18 bases sitting between them. Germline V gene data show CDR1 as SGHDT and CDR2 as YYEEEE. CDR3 size: 15 residues. The CDR3 spells CASSRTAADYNEQFF. As DNA, the CDR3 is TGTGCCAGCAGCCGGACGGCAGCCGATTATAATGAGCAGTTCTTC.

This clone was detected once. This chain's CDR3 is CASSVGLDQPQHF. The CDR3 nucleotides read TGTGCCAGCAGCGTAGGTTTGGATCAGCCCCAGCATTTT. V gene TRBV9 combines with J gene TRBJ1-5, with D hard to call. This CDR3 has 13 amino acids. Trimming left V 0 bases short and J 5 bases short, with 6 bases between. Germline assignment: CDR1 SGDLS and CDR2 YYNGEE.

The chain joins TRBV5-1 to TRBJ2-1, with 9 bases matching TRBD1. V dropped 2 bases and J dropped 3; count of bases not matched to a gene: 3. The CDR3 is made up of 15 amino acids. Germline lookup yields CDR1 SGHRS and CDR2 YFSETQ. This CDR3 reads CASSFPGQGYNEQFF. CDR3 in DNA: TGCGCCAGCAGCTTCCCGGGACAGGGCTACAATGAGCAGTTCTTC. Combining the CDR3 with reference TRBV5-1 and TRBJ2-1 gives the whole variable domain KAGVTQTPRYLIKTRGQQVTLSCSPISGHRSVSWYQQTPGQGLQFLFEYFSETQRNKGNFPGRFSGRQFSNSRSEMNVSTLELGDSALYLCASSFPGQGYNEQFFGPGTRLTVL.

V and J are TRBV14 and TRBJ2-3; TRBD2 matches at 12 bases. CDR1 and CDR2 from the germline V gene are SGHDN and FVKESK. V lost 4 bases to trimming and J lost 6 bases; unmatched junction nucleotides: 5. The CDR3 covers 15 residues. CDR3 protein: CASSLLAGGPDTQYF. The DNA of the CDR3 is TGTGCCAGCAGCCTGCTAGCGGGAGGGCCTGATACGCAGTATTTT.

This clone was seen once. The chain uses TRBV30 and TRBJ1-6; D gene unclear. The CDR3 loop spans 18 amino acids. Germline V CDR1 and CDR2: GTSNPN, SVGIG (reference sequence). The V end lost 2 bases, the J end lost 0 bases, and 17 bases lay between the germline ends. The CDR3 DNA follows: TGTGCCTGGAGTAGGGTTTTTGAGGTTAACTCCTATAATTCACCCCTCCACTTT. The encoded protein is CAWSRVFEVNSYNSPLHF.

The chain is built from TRBV5-1 and TRBJ2-7; no definite D call. Germline loops: CDR1 SGHRS, CDR2 YFSETQ. This CDR3 comprises 14 residues. The ends were cut back, 1 base at V and 6 bases at J, with 14 bases in the middle. CDR3 amino acids: CASSLRIPKGEQYF. For the CDR3, the DNA is TGCGCCAGCAGCTTGAGGATCCCAAAGGGCGAGCAGTACTTC.